A single sample gave rise to the 28 T cell receptor beta chains below, sequenced in a study of shared clonotypes between healthy human individuals. Profiled with immunoSEQ multiplex PCR; TCRdb holds only in-frame clones, not every one. This sample has about 600,000 clones, with more than 95% found just once. Specimen: naive CD4+ T cells sorted from blood. Subset meaning: CD45RA+ positively selected. The receptors were gathered from a woman aged 25 to 45 in good health.

The CDR3 nucleotides read TGTGCCAGCAGCGCCTCGTACTACTGGGAGGCGAGGGATGAGCAGTTCTTC. It codes for CASSASYYWEARDEQFF. This chain links TRBV9 with TRBJ2-1; TRBD2 might be the D (6 bases). V was cut by 3 bases and J by 8 bases, with 24 bases left in between. The CDR3 spans 17 residues. Germline V gene lookup returns CDR1 SGDLS and CDR2 YYNGEE.

This clone was counted once. The rearrangement links TRBV18 to TRBJ2-5; 9 bases are a match to TRBD2. Trimming at V came to 6 bases and at J to 2 bases, leaving 7 bases not matched to a gene. Germline V lookup: CDR1 KGHSH, CDR2 LQKENI. The CDR3 totals 15 residues. The CDR3 region is CASSPRTSDQETQYF. As DNA, the CDR3 is TGTGCCAGCTCTCCGCGGACTAGCGATCAAGAGACCCAGTACTTC.

The rearrangement joins TRBV7-9 to TRBJ1-1, with D hard to call. This CDR3 has 13 amino acids. The germline gives CDR1 SEHNR, CDR2 FQNEAQ (reference sequence). V was trimmed by 5 bases and J by 1 base, leaving 8 bases between them. The CDR3 region is CASSPTPNTEAFF. CDR3 DNA: TGTGCCAGCAGCCCGACTCCGAACACTGAAGCTTTCTTT.

The chain links TRBV4-1 to TRBJ2-5; D gene unclear. The DNA end is a closer match to TRBJ2-7, so the J assignment may be wrong. CDR1 is MGHRA, CDR2 YSYEKL, per germline. The CDR3 spans 14 residues. The DNA of the CDR3 is TGCGCCAGCAGCCAAGGTCTGGAAACCTACGAGCAGTACTTC. Protein product: CASSQGLETYEQYF.

With respect to this clone: The identical CDR3 is also encoded by other nucleotide sequences in the sample. J is TRBJ2-2 and V is TRBV14; D is undetermined. Trimming stripped 3 bases from V and 1 base from J, with 3 bases between. This CDR3 region has 13 residues. Per the germline V gene, CDR1 is SGHDN and CDR2 is FVKESK. The CDR3 DNA is TGTGCCAGCAGCCAGCTGAACACCGGGGAGCTGTTTTTT. Amino acid sequence: CASSQLNTGELFF. Filled out from reference TRBV14 and TRBJ2-2, the complete variable domain reads EAGVTQFPSHSVIEKGQTVTLRCDPISGHDNLYWYRRVMGKEIKFLLHFVKESKQDESGMPNNRFLAERTGGTYSTLKVQPAELEDSGVYFCASSQLNTGELFFGEGSRLTVL.

The V and J genes are TRBV30 and TRBJ1-4, with TRBD1 matching 10 bases. The CDR3 totals 13 residues. After removal of 6 bases from V and 8 bases from J, the junction contained 6 bases not matched to a gene. Germline assignment: CDR1 GTSNPN and CDR2 SVGIG (reference sequence). CDR3 sequence: CACNPGQGEKLFF. The CDR3 DNA follows: TGTGCCTGCAATCCGGGACAGGGGGAAAAACTGTTTTTT.

The chain uses TRBV5-1 and TRBJ1-4; 7 nucleotides align to TRBD1. The V gene's germline CDR1 is SGHRS and CDR2 YFSETQ. CDR3 length: 16 amino acids. Unmatched junction bases numbered 8, after V lost 4 bases and J lost 2 bases. CDR3 residues: CASSPRGLQTNEKLFF. In DNA form, the CDR3 reads TGCGCCAGCAGCCCTAGGGGGCTTCAGACTAATGAAAAACTGTTTTTT.

The CDR3 is CASSQDWGLGRNTIYF. CDR3 nucleotide sequence: TGTGCCAGCAGCCAAGATTGGGGGTTGGGTCGAAACACCATATATTTT. This chain joins TRBV4-2 and TRBJ1-3; D is perhaps TRBD1 (5 bases). Germline assignment: CDR1 LGHNA and CDR2 YNFKEQ. The CDR3 runs 16 residues. V lost 0 bases and J lost 5, with 14 bases in between.

V gene TRBV7-9 combines with J gene TRBJ1-3; tentatively, D is TRBD1 (5 bases). The germline V gene encodes CDR1 SEHNR and CDR2 FQNEAQ (reference sequence). The CDR3 is 16 residues long. The V and J ends lost 2 bases and 4 bases respectively, with 15 bases between them. The CDR3 is CASSLKRSNRGNTIYF. CDR3 nucleotides: TGTGCCAGCAGCTTAAAGAGGTCGAACAGGGGAAACACCATATATTTT.

This chain connects TRBV7-9 to TRBJ2-7; 7 bases agree with TRBD2. The CDR3 has 13 residues. Germline V gene sequence: CDR1 SEHNR, CDR2 FQNEAQ (reference sequence). V lost 10 bases and J lost 6; bases outside the gene matches: 12. The CDR3 loop is CATSPRERGEQYF. Written as DNA, the CDR3 is TGTGCCACGTCCCCGCGGGAGAGGGGCGAGCAGTACTTC. The whole variable domain, filled in from reference TRBV7-9 and TRBJ2-7, reads DTGVSQNPRHKITKRGQNVTFRCDPISEHNRLYWYRQTLGQGPEFLTYFQNEAQLEKSRLLSDRFSAERPKGSFSTLEIQRTEQGDSAMYLCATSPRERGEQYFGPGTRLTVT.

The chain is built from TRBV7-6 and TRBJ2-5; D not resolved. The DNA end is a closer match to TRBJ2-7, so the J assignment may be wrong. The CDR3 runs 13 residues. Germline CDR1 and CDR2: SGHVS and FNYEAQ. The CDR3, as DNA: TGTGCCAGCAGCTTAGAAGTCGCCTACGAGCAGTACTTC. Protein product: CASSLEVAYEQYF.

This chain joins TRBV5-4 and TRBJ2-1, with TRBD2 matching over 11 bases. There are 16 residues in the CDR3. Trimming cost V 0 bases and J 7 bases; bases outside gene matches: 6. Germline assignment: CDR1 SGHNT and CDR2 YYREEE (reference sequence). CDR3 region: CASSLAVAGGWNEQFF. CDR3 nucleotide sequence: TGTGCCAGCAGCTTGGCGGTAGCGGGGGGGTGGAATGAGCAGTTCTTC.

The chain combines TRBV4-1 with TRBJ1-1, with 7 bases that match TRBD1. The CDR3 is 16 amino acids. The trim removed 1 base at V and 1 base at J, leaving 6 bases unmatched. In germline, CDR1 is MGHRA, CDR2 YSYEKL. CDR3 in DNA: TGCGCCAGCAGCCAAGGGGGAGGGGGCAGGAACACTGAAGCTTTCTTT. It encodes CASSQGGGGRNTEAFF.

The chain employs TRBV25-1 and TRBJ2-2; possibly TRBD1 for D (5 bases). The CDR3 is 14 residues long. Germline assignment: CDR1 MGHDK and CDR2 SYGVNS. The ends were cut back, 10 bases at V and 0 bases at J, with 12 bases in the middle. This CDR3 is CATIDRSNTGELFF. The CDR3 DNA is TGTGCCACCATTGACAGATCGAACACCGGGGAGCTGTTTTTT.

This CDR3 reads CASSQSGQGCDEQYF. CDR3 coding DNA: TGCGCCAGCAGTCAATCGGGCCAGGGATGCGACGAGCAGTACTTC. This chain joins TRBV23-1 and TRBJ2-7, with D possibly matching TRBD1 (5 bases). TRBV23-1 is an open reading frame whose function is uncertain. This CDR3 has 15 amino acids. The germline V and J ends were trimmed by 0 bases and 5 bases, with 14 bases remaining between them.

The genes are TRBV10-3 and TRBJ2-5, with TRBD2 as a possible D gene (5 bases). Trimming took off 2 bases at V and 5 bases at J, with 12 bases between the two ends. Germline CDR1 reads ENHRY; CDR2 reads SYGVKD. CDR3 size: 14 residues. CDR3 sequence: CAISEPSGMETQYF. In DNA, the CDR3 is TGTGCCATCAGTGAGCCCTCGGGGATGGAGACCCAGTACTTC.

The chain combines TRBV6-6 with TRBJ1-2, with D possibly matching TRBD1 (5 bases). Per the germline V gene, CDR1 is MNHNY and CDR2 is SVGAGI (reference sequence). This CDR3 has 16 amino acids. V was clipped by 2 bases and J by 8 bases, with 21 bases between them. For the CDR3, the DNA is TGTGCCAGCAGTTACATTGTGGTAGGAGGGGCATACGGCTACACCTTC. Residues: CASSYIVVGGAYGYTF.

This chain uses TRBV11-3 with TRBJ2-3, with 11 bases aligning to TRBD2. This CDR3 spans 17 amino acids. CDR1 is SGHNT and CDR2 is YENEEA in the germline V gene. V lost 5 bases to trimming and J lost 0 bases; unmatched junction nucleotides: 7. CDR3 protein: CASSLGLAGPSTDTQYF. CDR3 bases: TGTGCCAGCAGCCTCGGACTAGCGGGCCCAAGCACAGATACGCAGTATTTT. The whole variable domain, remainder taken from reference TRBV11-3 and TRBJ2-3, is EAGVVQSPRYKIIEKKQPVAFWCNPISGHNTLYWYLQNLGQGPELLIRYENEEAVDDSQLPKDRFSAERLKGVDSTLKIQPAELGDSAVYLCASSLGLAGPSTDTQYFGPGTRLTVL.

J is TRBJ1-1 and V is TRBV19, with D perhaps matching TRBD1 (5 bases). Per germline, CDR1 LNHDA and CDR2 SQIVND (reference sequence). Deletions cut 3 bases from V and 8 bases from J, with 16 bases between. The CDR3 loop spans 14 amino acids. In DNA, the CDR3 is TGTGCCAGTAGTATCCCAGGGTTCGATTCCGAAGCTTTCTTT. It specifies CASSIPGFDSEAFF.

The chain is built from TRBV18 and TRBJ1-1; D is possibly TRBD1 (6 bases). The CDR3 runs to 13 residues. CDR1 is KGHSH and CDR2 is LQKENI in the germline V gene. The V and J ends lost 6 bases and 2 bases respectively, with 10 bases between them. CDR3 coding DNA: TGTGCCAGCTCGGACAGTGCAAACACTGAAGCTTTCTTT. It yields the protein CASSDSANTEAFF.

The chain combines TRBV5-8 with TRBJ2-1, with TRBD2 matching 15 bases. The CDR3 length is 20 residues. The V and J ends lost 5 bases and 0 bases, in that order; junction bases with no gene match: 12. CDR1 and CDR2 from the germline V gene are SGHTS and YDEGEE. The CDR3 DNA is TGTGCCAGCAGTTCAACACCGGGACTAGCGGGAGGTAGCTCCTACAATGAGCAGTTCTTC. Translation: CASSSTPGLAGGSSYNEQFF.

The CDR3 is CASSLQGVSEKLFF. For the CDR3, the DNA is TGTGCCAGCAGCCTACAGGGGGTTAGTGAAAAACTGTTTTTT. V and J are TRBV28 and TRBJ1-4, with TRBD1 identical over 8 bases. Germline assignment: CDR1 MDHEN and CDR2 SYDVKM. Losses at the gene ends were 6 bases for V and 7 bases for J; bases not matched to a gene: 7. The CDR3 has 14 residues.

The chain is built from TRBV27 and TRBJ1-4; 8 nucleotides match TRBD1. This CDR3 has 16 residues. Germline V gene lookup returns CDR1 MNHEY and CDR2 SMNVEV (reference sequence). The junction had 11 bases not matched to a gene; V was cut back by 6 bases and J by 5 bases. CDR3 bases: TGTGCCAGCAGGACGACAGGGGCGCGGCGGAATGAAAAACTGTTTTTT. Translation: CASRTTGARRNEKLFF. Complete variable domain (other parts from reference TRBV27 and TRBJ1-4): EAQVTQNPRYLITVTGKKLTVTCSQNMNHEYMSWYRQDPGLGLRQIYYSMNVEVTDKGDVPEGYKVSRKEKRNFPLILESPSPNQTSLYFCASRTTGARRNEKLFFGSGTQLSVL.

The CDR3 nucleotides read TGTGCCAGTAGGCCGACTAGCGGGTCTCACTACGAGCAGTACTTC. Its translation: CASRPTSGSHYEQYF. The genes are TRBV19 and TRBJ2-7, with 10 bases aligning to TRBD2. The CDR3 is 15 residues long. Per germline, CDR1 LNHDA and CDR2 SQIVND (reference sequence). V lost 6 bases, J lost 3 bases, and 8 bases stayed unmatched.

The chain recombines TRBV5-1 with TRBJ1-6; D may be TRBD1 (6 bases). This CDR3 is built from 15 residues. Between the trimmed V and J ends, which lost 4 bases and 5 bases, there was a span of 13 bases. The germline V gene encodes CDR1 SGHRS and CDR2 YFSETQ. The CDR3 DNA follows: TGCGCCAGCAGCGTACAGGGAATAGATAATTCACCCCTCCACTTT. Residues: CASSVQGIDNSPLHF.

The chain is built from TRBV28 and TRBJ1-4, with D possibly matching TRBD1 (5 bases). V lost 7 bases and J lost 1, with 10 bases in between. This CDR3 contains 14 residues. Germline loops: CDR1 MDHEN, CDR2 SYDVKM. CDR3 nucleotide sequence: TGTGCCAGCATACATGGGGGAACTAATGAAAAACTGTTTTTT. This codes for CASIHGGTNEKLFF.

This chain connects TRBV4-1 to TRBJ2-3; 16 bases line up with TRBD2. CDR3 size: 17 residues. From germline, CDR1 is MGHRA and CDR2 YSYEKL. V lost 4 bases and J lost 8; bases outside the gene matches: 9. The DNA of the CDR3 is TGCGCCAGCAGCCTTGGGACTAGCGGGAGGGCCGGAGTTACGCAGTATTTT. Translating it yields CASSLGTSGRAGVTQYF.

The V call is TRBV5-6, the J call TRBJ2-7; 7 positions agree with TRBD2. With V trimmed by 1 base and J by 5 bases, 9 bases remained unmatched. Germline V gene lookup returns CDR1 SGHDT and CDR2 YYEEEE. CDR3 size: 15 residues. In DNA form, the CDR3 reads TGTGCCAGCAGCTTGATGGTAGCGGGTCGACACGAGCAGTACTTC. It specifies CASSLMVAGRHEQYF.